The 5 T cell receptor beta chains listed next were all sequenced from one sample in a study of identical twins. TCRdb re-called the 5' RACE reads through MiXCR, storing one row per CDR3 protein. The table has about 900,000 distinct CDR3 sequences, roughly an eighth seen once; the top ten hold around 1.5%. The same specimen was also included in a second study, on yellow fever vaccine responses in identical twins.

Sequencing was carried out using PBMCs. Receptors were obtained from a woman under 30 in good health.

This clonotype was observed a few times. V and J are TRBV7-2 and TRBJ2-1, with 7 bases matching TRBD2. This CDR3 comprises 15 residues. Germline loops: CDR1 SGHTA, CDR2 FQGNSA. V lost 3 bases, J lost 5 bases, and 7 bases stayed unmatched. This CDR3 is CASSLWGGVHNEQFF. CDR3 coding DNA: TGTGCCAGCAGCTTGTGGGGGGGGGTACACAATGAGCAGTTCTTC.

In this sample, this clonotype turned up a few times. The J gene is TRBJ2-7, the V gene TRBV5-1, with D possibly TRBD2 on 6 matching bases. V was trimmed by 6 bases and J by 5 bases, leaving 24 bases between them. There are 16 residues in the CDR3. Per germline, CDR1 SGHRS and CDR2 YFSETQ. The CDR3 DNA reads as TGCGCCAGCATTCCCGGGGGTCCCTTCACTGGCGACGAGCAGTACTTC. Translation: CASIPGGPFTGDEQYF.

This clonotype has only a few counts. The chain recombines TRBV5-6 with TRBJ2-7; 11 bases line up with TRBD2. The CDR3 has 15 residues. V shed 4 bases and J 4 bases; nucleotides not matched to a gene: 7. The germline V gene encodes CDR1 SGHDT and CDR2 YYEEEE. In DNA form, the CDR3 reads TGTGCCAGCAGCAGCATAGCGGGAGGGGAATACGAGCAGTACTTC. It translates to CASSSIAGGEYEQYF.

This clonotype was seen a handful of times. J is TRBJ2-2 and V is TRBV24-1; 10 nucleotides agree with TRBD2. Germline values: CDR1 KGHDR, CDR2 SFDVKD. The CDR3 covers 17 residues. With 0 bases clipped from V and 6 bases from J, the junction kept 6 bases outside the gene matches. The CDR3 reads CATSDLPSGSSSGELFF. In DNA, the CDR3 is TGTGCCACCAGTGATTTGCCTAGCGGGAGTTCTTCCGGGGAGCTGTTTTTT.

The chain combines TRBV2 with TRBJ2-2; TRBD1 aligns across 8 bases. CDR1 SNHLY and CDR2 FYNNEI come from the germline V gene. The J segment lost 2 bases and the V segment lost 1 base, leaving 3 bases of the junction unmatched. This CDR3 spans 16 amino acids. This CDR3 is CASSEGAGGNTGELFF. The CDR3 coding sequence is TGTGCCAGCAGTGAAGGAGCAGGGGGCAACACCGGGGAGCTGTTTTTT.